The text below deals with one T cell receptor beta chain. The antigen is undetermined. The entry originates in a study of shared clonotypes between healthy human individuals. As for the study in general: CD4 naive and CD4 memory each took three plates per donor, while CD8 naive took two and CD8 memory one.

Profiling relied on immunoSEQ multiplex PCR, and the TCRdb table lists in-frame clones only, not all of them. This table has approximately 500,000 clones, 90% to 97% appearing once. The study, taken as a whole, reports: Blood was the only sampled material, and tissue repertoires likely differ. Despite large depth, sorted-subset datasets appeared incompletely sequenced. When naive CD4 clonotypes were compared across a few donors, around 4.6% were shared.

Sequenced material: naive CD4+ T cells sorted from blood. This sample's subset: CD45RA+ positively selected. The sequence came from a woman between 25 and 40 years old in good health.

CDR3 sequence reads: CASSLALHSGYNEQFF. The CDR3 nucleotides read TGTGCCAGCAGCTTAGCTCTCCATAGCGGGTACAATGAGCAGTTCTTC. The gene calls are TRBV11-2 and TRBJ2-1; 7 nucleotides line up with TRBD2. This CDR3 is 16 amino acids long. V lost 1 base, J lost 4 bases, and 7 bases stayed unmatched. Germline V gene lookup returns CDR1 SGHAT and CDR2 FQNNGV.